This TCR beta chain was identified in a study of somatic mutations in cytotoxic T cells in rheumatoid arthritis. TCRdb's copy holds only in-frame clones and misses some; the assay was immunoSEQ multiplex PCR. This table holds 20,000 or so clones, roughly four fifths found once. This clone has more than one count but fewer than ten. Its target is not known. Study results and limitations: Neither rheumatoid arthritis patients nor age-matched healthy controls had significantly different CD8+ T-cell clonality from the other group.

The sample comprised CD8+ T cells sorted from blood. The receptor was derived from a woman between 50 and 59 years old in good health.

The CDR3 loop reads CAGSPWRTGELFF. The CDR3 coding sequence is TGTGCCGGAAGCCCGTGGAGGACCGGGGAGCTGTTTTTT. This chain joins TRBV2 and TRBJ2-2, with D perhaps matching TRBD2 (5 bases). The V and J ends lost 11 bases and 5 bases respectively, with 15 bases between them. The CDR3 is made up of 13 amino acids. The V gene's germline CDR1 is SNHLY and CDR2 FYNNEI.